These 4 T cell receptor beta chains were sequenced from one sample in a study of cytomegalovirus exposure and HLA in healthy donors. Assay used: immunoSEQ multiplex PCR; TCRdb lists only in-frame clones, some missing. This table holds 200,000 to 300,000 clones, about 83% found once. The sample consisted of PBMCs. Receptors originate from a man aged 18 to 29 in good health and CMV-seronegative.

The genes are TRBV7-2 and TRBJ2-7; maybe TRBD1 (6 bases). The CDR3 sequence is 13 residues long. Deletions cut 4 bases from V and 9 bases from J, with 16 bases between. Germline CDR1 reads SGHTA; CDR2 reads FQGNSA. The CDR3 DNA reads TGTGCCAGCAGCTACGGACAGAACCAGGGGCAGTACTTC. Translation gives CASSYGQNQGQYF.

The V call is TRBV9, the J call TRBJ1-4; D is undetermined. Per the germline V gene, CDR1 is SGDLS and CDR2 is YYNGEE. V lost 0 bases to trimming and J lost 8 bases, with 17 bases between them. CDR3 length equals 16 residues. DNA of the CDR3: TGTGCCAGCAGCGTAGAAGGCCGGGGAGGGAGGGAAAAACTGTTTTTT. Translated: CASSVEGRGGREKLFF. Complete variable domain (other parts from reference TRBV9 and TRBJ1-4): DSGVTQTPKHLITATGQRVTLRCSPRSGDLSVYWYQQSLDQGLQFLIQYYNGEERAKGNILERFSAQQFPDLHSELNLSSLELGDSALYFCASSVEGRGGREKLFFGSGTQLSVL.

This clone was picked up a small number of times. V usage is TRBV18 and J usage is TRBJ2-7; D not certain. The V and J ends lost 2 bases and 6 bases respectively, with 11 bases between them. Germline V gene sequence: CDR1 KGHSH, CDR2 LQKENI. The CDR3 sequence is 13 residues long. The CDR3 region is CASSPGLPAEQYF. CDR3 nucleotide sequence: TGTGCCAGCTCACCAGGTCTACCCGCCGAGCAGTACTTC.

This clone appeared once. The genes are TRBV27 and TRBJ1-1, with TRBD1 matching 8 bases. The CDR3 spans 18 residues. In germline, CDR1 is MNHEY, CDR2 SMNVEV (reference sequence). Germline trimming cut 5 bases from V and 1 base from J; bases unmatched to any gene: 15. The CDR3 sequence is CASSPLAQPGQANTEAFF. The CDR3 DNA follows: TGTGCCAGCAGTCCCTTAGCCCAACCGGGACAGGCGAACACTGAAGCTTTCTTT.